This entry concerns a single TCR beta chain. At one end the junction does not follow the germline gene, possibly because of a read error. This sample was included in a study of blood T cell repertoires in COVID-19. Study overall: Samples taken during acute and convalescent COVID-19 were collected in the United States, Italy and Spain. T cells, B-cell-depleted T cells, or PBMCs supplied cDNA or gDNA.

In the original analysis: Estimation of nucleated cell counts relied on the amplification of reference gene primers. Only in-frame clones appear in the TCRdb table, and some are missing; sequencing was by immunoSEQ multiplex PCR. The V and J calls and the clone size are those of that table, but D and trimming were determined from the DNA. The sample includes around 150,000 clones, roughly 80% seen only once; the top ten take roughly 20%. The CDR3 runs 16 residues. Germline values: CDR1 SSHAT, CDR2 FNYEAQ (reference sequence). The source is a woman older than 75 with acute or convalescent COVID-19. Sequenced sample: peripheral blood. The V call is TRBV7-7, the J call TRBJ2-5, with TRBD2 matching 8 bases. CDR3 sequence: CASSRGPGGPQETQYF. In DNA, the CDR3 is TGTGCTAGCAGTCGGGGCCCGGGAGGGCCTCAGGAGACCCAGTACTTC.